The 23 T cell receptor beta chains below come from one sample, sequenced in a study of T cells in Graves' hyperthyroidism and ophthalmopathy. Amplification of TCR beta CDR3 regions used RNA as the template. The HTBI set primed first-round TCR CDR3 RT-PCR. TCRdb reprocessed the multiplex PCR reads with MiXCR, giving one entry per CDR3 protein. The data show 660,000 or so distinct CDR3 sequences, with about 45% seen just once and under 8.5% held by the top ten. Sequencing input: peripheral blood or thyroid tissue (not recorded which). Source of these receptors: an adult man with Graves' disease, either hyperthyroidism or ophthalmopathy (not recorded which).

J is TRBJ1-1 and V is TRBV2; D remains unclear. Trimming stripped 3 bases from V and 11 bases from J, with 10 bases between. Germline values: CDR1 SNHLY, CDR2 FYNNEI. The CDR3 loop spans 11 amino acids. The CDR3 nucleotides read TGTGCCAGCAGTGAGGGAGGGTTGGCTTTCTTT. Protein: CASSEGGLAFF.

The chain uses TRBV7-3 and TRBJ1-3; D is unresolved. Trimming took off 5 bases at V and 0 bases at J, with 20 bases between the two ends. The CDR3 covers 18 residues. CDR1 and CDR2 (germline): SGHTA, FQGTGA. The CDR3 reads CASSTPDFFQSSGNTIYF. Written as DNA, the CDR3 is TGTGCCAGCAGCACCCCCGATTTCTTCCAGAGCTCTGGAAACACCATATATTTT.

This clonotype came up many times. The chain links TRBV7-9 to TRBJ2-5, with TRBD1 as a possible D gene (6 bases). Germline V gene data show CDR1 as SEHNR and CDR2 as FQNEAQ (reference sequence). Trimming shortened V by 5 bases and J by 3 bases, and 16 bases separated the two germline ends. This CDR3 is 15 amino acids long. CDR3 bases: TGTGCCAGCAGCGGACGAGGTTCAGGGGAAGAGACCCAGTACTTC. Translated: CASSGRGSGEETQYF.

V and J are TRBV30 and TRBJ1-3; D is undetermined. V was cut by 0 bases and J by 2 bases, with 8 bases left in between. Looked up from germline, CDR1 is GTSNPN and CDR2 is SVGIG (reference sequence). This CDR3 spans 14 amino acids. The CDR3 loop is CAWSVRGAGNTIYF. DNA for the CDR3: TGTGCCTGGAGTGTCCGGGGAGCTGGAAACACCATATATTTT.

The rearrangement links TRBV7-9 to TRBJ1-1; tentative D call: TRBD1 (6 bases). Germline assignment: CDR1 SEHNR and CDR2 FQNEAQ (reference sequence). V was clipped by 5 bases and J by 2 bases, with 15 bases between them. The CDR3 loop spans 15 amino acids. The CDR3 protein is CASSRRTEANTEAFF. CDR3 nucleotide sequence: TGTGCCAGCAGCCGCAGGACAGAGGCCAACACTGAAGCTTTCTTT.

J is TRBJ1-6 and V is TRBV10-3; TRBD1 agrees at 8 bases. V shed 2 bases, J shed 8 bases, and the junction held 2 bases outside the gene matches. This CDR3 region has 14 residues. Germline V gene data show CDR1 as ENHRY and CDR2 as SYGVKD. The CDR3 coding sequence is TGTGCCATCAGTGAGACAGGGGGTTATTCACCCCTCCACTTT. Amino acid sequence: CAISETGGYSPLHF.

This clonotype was found a few times. The rearrangement joins TRBV4-2 to TRBJ2-7; D not certain. This CDR3 spans 12 amino acids. Germline CDR1 reads LGHNA; CDR2 reads YNFKEQ. Trimming took 4 bases from V and 5 from J, leaving 9 bases between them. The CDR3 sequence: CASSLYKDEQYF. CDR3 nucleotide sequence: TGTGCCAGCAGCCTTTACAAGGACGAGCAGTACTTC.

Points on this clonotype: A much larger clone lies one base from this, so it may be a read error. The gene calls are TRBV20-1 and TRBJ2-6, with 9 bases aligning to TRBD1. Germline assignment: CDR1 DFQATT and CDR2 SNEGSKA (reference sequence). The CDR3 runs 14 residues. The CDR3 sequence is CSARTGAGANVPTF. The CDR3 DNA follows: TGCAGTGCAAGGACAGGGGCTGGGGCCAACGTCCCGACTTTC.

This clonotype was counted at least ten times. The genes are TRBV7-8 and TRBJ2-7; no clear D. V was pared by 1 base and J by 1 base, with 5 bases between. The CDR3 runs 13 residues. Germline V CDR1 and CDR2: SGHVS, FQNEAQ. DNA for the CDR3: TGTGCCAGCAGCTTAGAGAGGTCCTACGAGCAGTACTTC. Protein product: CASSLERSYEQYF.

The chain employs TRBV29-1 and TRBJ2-2; D not certain. Germline V lookup: CDR1 SQVTM, CDR2 ANQGSEA. Trimming pared 3 bases from V and 7 bases from J, leaving 9 bases between. This CDR3 is 12 amino acids long. CDR3 DNA sequence: TGCAGCGTTGAGAGGCAGGTCGGGGAGCTGTTTTTT. Its protein product is CSVERQVGELFF.

In its sample, this clonotype was seen many times. J is TRBJ2-7 and V is TRBV7-2, with D unresolved. The V gene lost 1 base and the J gene lost 12 bases, with 16 bases spanning the gap. The CDR3 totals 13 residues. The V gene's germline CDR1 is SGHTA and CDR2 FQGNSA. The CDR3 region is CASSLVVRQRAYF. As DNA, the CDR3 is TGTGCCAGCAGCTTAGTAGTGCGGCAGCGCGCGTACTTC.

J is TRBJ1-2 and V is TRBV7-8; D gene uncertain. Germline CDR1 reads SGHVS; CDR2 reads FQNEAQ. V lost 5 bases and J 3 bases, leaving 7 bases between the germline ends. The CDR3 is made up of 12 amino acids. CDR3 protein: CASSVEHYGYTF. In nucleotides, the CDR3 is TGTGCCAGCAGCGTCGAACACTATGGCTACACCTTC.

The gene calls are TRBV7-8 and TRBJ1-1; D gene ambiguous. The CDR3 is 14 residues long. V dropped 0 bases and J dropped 6 bases, with 11 bases sitting between them. The V gene's germline CDR1 is SGHVS and CDR2 FQNEAQ. CDR3 region: CASSLAGSNAEAFF. CDR3 nucleotide sequence: TGTGCCAGCAGCTTAGCGGGCAGCAACGCTGAAGCTTTCTTT.

Worth noting for this clonotype: A junction boundary mismatches the germline segment, possibly from a read error. The chain combines TRBV10-3 with TRBJ1-1; a possible D gene is TRBD1 (5 bases). The CDR3 contains 14 residues. From germline, CDR1 is ENHRY and CDR2 SYGVKD. CDR3 loop: CASSLAGPSGEAFF. CDR3 sequence (DNA): TGTGCCAGCAGTTTAGCAGGGCCATCTGGTGAAGCTTTCTTT.

With regard to this clonotype: As the CDR3 is not closed by the conserved phenylalanine or tryptophan, this likely results from a read error. The limits of the CDR3 on the DNA are not certain, so only TCRdb's listed CDR3 is given. The chain uses TRBV10-3 and TRBJ1-3; the DNA was not compared with TRBD1, the D call given in the table. The V gene's germline CDR1 is ENHRY and CDR2 SYGVKD. From its first to its last residue, the CDR3 has 10 amino acids. The CDR3 spells CAISAQGTVG.

The chain couples TRBV7-9 to TRBJ1-2; weak D call: TRBD1 (6 bases). Deletions cut 6 bases from V and 1 base from J, with 15 bases between. Germline V CDR1 and CDR2: SEHNR, FQNEAQ (reference sequence). This CDR3 spans 15 amino acids. CDR3 bases: TGTGCCAGCAGTACAGGGCAGGAGATTAACTATGGCTACACCTTC. Encoded protein: CASSTGQEINYGYTF.

The CDR3 coding sequence is TGTGCCAGCAGCATCGGACAGGGGGCAGGAGGCTACACCTTC. Protein product: CASSIGQGAGGYTF. This sequence joins TRBV7-8 and TRBJ1-2, with 11 bases matching TRBD1. Germline-derived CDR1 and CDR2 are SGHVS and FQNEAQ. V lost 5 bases to trimming and J lost 8 bases; unmatched junction nucleotides: 7. CDR3 size: 14 residues.

The CDR3 sequence is CASSERTDTYEQYF. In DNA, the CDR3 is TGCGCCAGCAGCGAAAGGACGGATACCTACGAGCAGTACTTC. V usage is TRBV5-1 and J usage is TRBJ2-7; D gene ambiguous. Per germline, CDR1 SGHRS and CDR2 YFSETQ. This CDR3 has 14 residues. V was pared by 4 bases and J by 2 bases, with 13 bases between.

This clonotype was detected many times. One end of the junction does not line up with germline, which may come from a read error. This chain connects TRBV7-7 to TRBJ2-7; D gene uncertain. The germline V gene has CDR1 SSHAT and CDR2 FNYEAQ (reference sequence). The CDR3 runs 15 residues. The CDR3 here is CASSLERLWVCEQYF. CDR3 nucleotide sequence: TGTGCTAGCAGCTTAGAAAGGCTCTGGGTCTGCGAGCAGTACTTC.

The rearrangement joins TRBV7-8 to TRBJ2-5; a possible D gene is TRBD2 (5 bases). This CDR3 is built from 14 residues. Trimming shortened V by 1 base and J by 5 bases, and 11 bases separated the two germline ends. CDR1 and CDR2 from the germline V gene are SGHVS and FQNEAQ. CDR3 nucleotides: TGTGCCAGCAGCTTAGTGGTACGGAGGGAGACCCAGTACTTC. Encoded protein: CASSLVVRRETQYF.

The chain uses TRBV24-1 and TRBJ1-1; D is uncertain. CDR1 is KGHDR, CDR2 SFDVKD, per germline. This CDR3 is built from 14 residues. Trimming took 6 bases from V and 0 from J, leaving 10 bases between them. The CDR3 DNA is TGTGCCACCAGTTTCTGGGGAATGAACACTGAAGCTTTCTTT. It yields the protein CATSFWGMNTEAFF.

This clonotype was seen a few times. V and J are TRBV13 and TRBJ1-3, with D maybe TRBD1 (5 bases). V lost 6 bases and J 5 bases, leaving 14 bases between the germline ends. Germline V gene sequence: CDR1 PRHDT, CDR2 FYEKMQ (reference sequence). CDR3 length: 14 residues. The CDR3 sequence is CASSHEQVRNTIYF. The DNA for the CDR3 is TGTGCCAGCAGTCATGAACAGGTTCGAAACACCATATATTTT.

Only a few counts were recorded for this clonotype. The rearrangement uses TRBV2 and TRBJ1-1; TRBD1 aligns across 8 bases. Germline V gene data show CDR1 as SNHLY and CDR2 as FYNNEI. J lost 1 base, V lost 5 bases, and 3 bases had no gene match. CDR3 length equals 14 residues. The CDR3 region has the DNA TGTGCCAGCAGTTACCAGGGGGCGAACACTGAAGCTTTCTTT. Translated, it gives CASSYQGANTEAFF.